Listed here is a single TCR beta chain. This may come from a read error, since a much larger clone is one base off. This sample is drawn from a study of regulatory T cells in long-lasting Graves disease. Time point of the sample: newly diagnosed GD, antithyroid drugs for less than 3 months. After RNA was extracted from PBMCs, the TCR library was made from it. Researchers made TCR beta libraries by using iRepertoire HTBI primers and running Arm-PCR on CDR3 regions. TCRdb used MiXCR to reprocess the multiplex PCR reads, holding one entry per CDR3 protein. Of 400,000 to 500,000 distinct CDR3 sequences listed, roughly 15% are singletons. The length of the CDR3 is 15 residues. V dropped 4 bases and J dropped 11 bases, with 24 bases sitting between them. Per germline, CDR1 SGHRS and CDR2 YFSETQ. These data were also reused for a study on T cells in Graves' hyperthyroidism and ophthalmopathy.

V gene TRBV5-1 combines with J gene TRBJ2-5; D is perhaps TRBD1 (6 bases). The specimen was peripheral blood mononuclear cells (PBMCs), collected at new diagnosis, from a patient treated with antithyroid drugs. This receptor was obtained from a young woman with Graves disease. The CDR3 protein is CASSPGTPAYNEQYF. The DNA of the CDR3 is TGCGCCAGCAGCCCCGGGACACCGGCTTACAATGAGCAGTACTTC.